Listed below are T cell receptor beta chains from one sample, sequenced in a study of a mutant IDH1 vaccine in newly diagnosed glioma. This table comes from immunoSEQ multiplex PCR, and its TCRdb copy is limited to in-frame clones, with some not included. The table shows about 92,000 clones, with about four fifths occurring only once. Specimen: PBMCs, collected from a glioma patient treated with radiotherapy, temozolomide or both. The receptor source for this set is a middle-aged man with glioma. The CDR3 runs from the conserved cysteine through the conserved F or W. A D gene is named only where the DNA matches it firmly. Clone size appears in some rows only: once, few, many, or a class for an expanded clone.

>TRBJ1-2|TRBV6-1|-|-
TGTGCCAGCACTCCTCCCGGCGGGCTAGGAGGCTACACCTTC
CASTPPGGLGGYTF
>TRBJ2-1|TRBV6-5|TRBD1|-
TGTGCCAGCAGTTACTCGACAGGGGAAAGGGACAATGAGCAGTTCTTC
CASSYSTGERDNEQFF
>TRBJ1-2|TRBV28|-|few
TGTGCCAGCAGTTTAGTGAACTATGGCTACACCTTC
CASSLVNYGYTF
>TRBJ1-5|TRBV6-1|-|-
TGTGCCAGCAGTGAAGGAGGGGAGTACCAGCCCCAGCATTTT
CASSEGGEYQPQHF
>TRBJ2-7|TRBV5-1|-|-
TGCGCCAGCAGCTTGGGCAGTCCCTACGAGCAGTACTTC
CASSLGSPYEQYF
>TRBJ2-2|TRBV5-8|-|-
TGTGCCAGCAGACCACACGGAACAAGGGATACCGGGGAGCTGTTTTTT
CASRPHGTRDTGELFF
>TRBJ2-7|TRBV2|-|once
TGTGCCAGCAGTGAAGGCATAGTGCTATCCTACGAGCAGTACTTC
CASSEGIVLSYEQYF
>TRBJ2-2|TRBV5-1|TRBD2|-
TGCGCCAGCAGGGGACTAGCGGGTTCCGCCGGGGAGCTGTTTTTT
CASRGLAGSAGELFF
>TRBJ1-1|TRBV6-1|-|-
TGTGCCAGCAGTGTAAAAACCGGGGGGGACACTGAAGCTTTCTTT
CASSVKTGGDTEAFF
>TRBJ2-7|TRBV9|-|-
TGTGCCAGCAGCGTCACAGGGAGCTCCTACGAGCAGTACTTC
CASSVTGSSYEQYF
>TRBJ1-3|TRBV7-2|-|-
TGTGCCAGCAGCCCCGTCCCGGGGGGAAACACCATATATTTT
CASSPVPGGNTIYF
>TRBJ2-5|TRBV27|TRBD2|-
TGTGCCAGCAGTTTATACCCAGGACTAGCGGAGTCGGGGACCCAGTACTTC
CASSLYPGLAESGTQYF
>TRBJ2-1|TRBV18|-|-
TGTGCCAGCTCACCGATGGGGGATGTGGACAATGAGCAGTTCTTC
CASSPMGDVDNEQFF
>TRBJ1-2|TRBV30|-|-
TGTGCCTGGCGGGCCTACTATGGCTACACCTTC
CAWRAYYGYTF
>TRBJ1-2|TRBV7-2|-|-
TGTGCCAGCAGCTTAAGGGGCTGGGGATATGGCTACACCTTC
CASSLRGWGYGYTF
>TRBJ1-5|TRBV18|-|few
TGTGCCAGCTCACCAAGCGGCAATCAGCCCCAGCATTTT
CASSPSGNQPQHF
>TRBJ1-2|TRBV6-5|TRBD1|-
TGTGCCAGCAGCCTGACAGGGGGCGGCTATGGCTACACCTTC
CASSLTGGGYGYTF
>TRBJ1-4|TRBV5-6|TRBD1|-
TGTGCCAGCAGCGACCGGGACAGGGGGACAAAACTGTTTTTT
CASSDRDRGTKLFF
>TRBJ1-5|TRBV19|-|-
TGTGCCAGTAGTATAGCCGAGACGGAACGCCACAATCAGCCCCAGCATTTT
CASSIAETERHNQPQHF
>TRBJ2-7|TRBV30|-|-
TGTGCCTGGACCCTTGGTCCGGGTTGGGAGCAGTACTTC
CAWTLGPGWEQYF
>TRBJ2-7|TRBV19|-|-
TGTGCCAGTAGTATAACTCCTCGCGGTCCCGAGCAGTACTTC
CASSITPRGPEQYF
>TRBJ1-1|TRBV7-2|TRBD1|few
TGTGCCAGCAGAACCGGGACAGGGATCTCTGAAGCTTTCTTT
CASRTGTGISEAFF
>TRBJ1-1|TRBV6-5|-|-
TGTGCCAGCAGCCACGAGGGCCTGGAGAACACTGAAGCTTTCTTT
CASSHEGLENTEAFF
>TRBJ2-3|TRBV30|-|-
TGTGCCTGGAGTGGGCCTCTGGGACTGCGCACAGATACGCAGTATTTT
CAWSGPLGLRTDTQYF
>TRBJ2-2|TRBV6-1|-|-
TGTGCCAGCAGTTCGCAGACGAACACCGGGGAGCTGTTTTTT
CASSSQTNTGELFF
>TRBJ1-5|TRBV6-1|TRBD1|-
TGTGCCAGCAGTGAACCGGGACAGGGGTTTTATAGCAATCAGCCCCAGCATTTT
CASSEPGQGFYSNQPQHF
>TRBJ2-7|TRBV27|TRBD2|-
TGTGCCAGCAGTCCCCGAGGTTTAAGCGGGAGACTGGCCTACGAGCAGTACTTC
CASSPRGLSGRLAYEQYF
>TRBJ2-7|TRBV4-2|TRBD2|-
TGTGCCAGCAGCCAAGATTCGTCCAGCGGGACTGCTGACGGGCAGTACTTC
CASSQDSSSGTADGQYF
>TRBJ2-3|TRBV4-3|TRBD2|-
TGCGCCAGCAGCCAAGGACTGGTAGCGGGGAGACTCACAGATACGCAGTATTTT
CASSQGLVAGRLTDTQYF
>TRBJ2-7|TRBV11-2|-|-
TGTGCCAGCAGCTCAACAATACAGGGTTTGGGCTACGAGCAGTACTTC
CASSSTIQGLGYEQYF
>TRBJ2-7|TRBV6-1|-|-
TGTGCCAGCAGTGAAGGAGGAACCGAATGGAGAATCTTCTACGAGCAGTACTTC
CASSEGGTEWRIFYEQYF